The 5 T cell receptor beta chains reported below all come from one sample, sequenced in a study of shared clonotypes between healthy human individuals. Generated by immunoSEQ multiplex PCR, the TCRdb table keeps only in-frame clones and is missing some. This table has around 2.1 million clones, roughly 95% appearing once. The specimen sequenced was naive CD4+ T cells sorted from blood. Subset defined: CD45RA+ positively selected. These receptors were obtained from a man aged 18 to 35 in good health.

The chain recombines TRBV7-2 with TRBJ2-7, with 13 positions matching TRBD2. The CDR3 consists of 15 residues. Germline values: CDR1 SGHTA, CDR2 FQGNSA. V shed 5 bases and J 6 bases; nucleotides not matched to a gene: 7. The chain's CDR3 is CASSRTSGSRGEQYF. Written as DNA, the CDR3 is TGTGCCAGCAGCCGGACTAGCGGGAGTAGGGGCGAGCAGTACTTC.

The gene calls are TRBV7-2 and TRBJ2-2; the match to TRBD1 covers 9 bases. The CDR3 runs to 15 residues. V lost 3 bases, J lost 6 bases, and 5 bases stayed unmatched. CDR1 is SGHTA, CDR2 FQGNSA, per germline. The CDR3 is CASSLEGQGSGELFF. The CDR3 DNA reads as TGTGCCAGCAGCTTGGAGGGACAGGGTTCCGGGGAGCTGTTTTTT.

The chain links TRBV27 to TRBJ2-7; 8 nucleotides agree with TRBD1. The ends lost 3 bases at V and 6 bases at J; junction bases unmatched: 7. CDR1 is MNHEY and CDR2 is SMNVEV in the germline V gene (reference sequence). The length of the CDR3 is 14 residues. For the CDR3, the DNA is TGTGCCAGCAGTTTGCAGGGGGCGCAGGCCGAGCAGTACTTC. Translating it yields CASSLQGAQAEQYF.

A note on this clone: The sample contains more than one DNA sequence encoding this CDR3. V usage is TRBV29-1 and J usage is TRBJ2-7; the D gene could be TRBD1 or TRBD2 (5 bases each). Germline lookup yields CDR1 SQVTM and CDR2 ANQGSEA. Trimming took 6 bases from V and 4 from J, leaving 10 bases between them. The CDR3 contains 11 residues. CDR3 sequence reads: CSVGGGYEQYF. DNA of the CDR3: TGCAGCGTCGGTGGGGGTTACGAGCAGTACTTC.

The gene calls are TRBV18 and TRBJ2-4; D unclear. Germline CDR1 is KGHSH and CDR2 is LQKENI. Trimming left V 3 bases short and J 9 bases short, with 12 bases between. This CDR3 comprises 13 residues. The DNA of the CDR3 is TGTGCCAGCTCACCGGCCAGTCGCACCATTCAGTACTTC. As protein: CASSPASRTIQYF.